The 21 T cell receptor beta chains given below trace back to one sample, sequenced in a study of prognosis after radiotherapy for stage I lung cancer. TCR beta CDR3 amplification from genomic DNA was performed by two-round multiplex PCR. During first-round PCR, primers specific to each TRBV and TRBJ gene were used. TCRdb reprocessed the multiplex PCR reads with MiXCR, giving one entry per CDR3 protein. Of about 35,000 distinct CDR3 sequences in the sample, 25% to 40% were seen once. Sequenced material: PBMCs, taken before or after stereotactic body radiation therapy (not recorded which). These receptors all come from a donor over 45 with non-small cell lung cancer.

The sample holds many counts of this clonotype. V is TRBV9 and J is TRBJ2-3; 10 nucleotides agree with TRBD2. After removal of 4 bases from V and 1 base from J, the junction contained 15 bases not matched to a gene. CDR1 is SGDLS and CDR2 is YYNGEE in the germline V gene. The CDR3 consists of 19 residues. This chain's CDR3 is CASSSPKGLAPRRTDTQYF. The CDR3 DNA is TGTGCCAGCAGCTCCCCGAAGGGACTAGCGCCCCGGCGCACAGATACGCAGTATTTT.

To note about this clonotype: At one end the junction does not follow the germline gene, possibly because of a read error. The V and J genes are TRBV6-1 and TRBJ2-6, with D tentatively TRBD1 (6 bases). CDR1 MNHNS and CDR2 SASEGT come from the germline V gene. This CDR3 has 18 amino acids. CDR3 in amino acids: CASRCTGTKLFGSNVLTF. Written as DNA, the CDR3 is TGTGCCAGCAGGTGCACCGGGACAAAACTCTTTGGGTCCAACGTCCTGACTTTC.

This clonotype was seen many times. The chain's CDR3 is CAWSVPPGGEKLFF. In nucleotides, the CDR3 is TGTGCCTGGAGTGTTCCCCCGGGTGGTGAAAAACTGTTTTTT. The V call is TRBV30, the J call TRBJ1-4; D remains unclear. Germline V gives CDR1 GTSNPN, CDR2 SVGIG (reference sequence). V was trimmed by 0 bases and J by 7 bases, leaving 12 bases between them. The CDR3 sequence is 14 residues long.

On this clonotype: At one of its ends the junction is not consistent with the germline gene, which may arise from a read error. The chain couples TRBV20-1 to TRBJ2-1; D ambiguous. In germline, CDR1 is DFQATT, CDR2 SNEGSKA (reference sequence). The CDR3 length is 12 residues. The CDR3 coding sequence is TGCTGTGCTATCCAGGCTATCAATGAGCAGTTCTTC. Residues: CCAIQAINEQFF.

In this sample, this clonotype turned up many times. This chain uses TRBV20-1 with TRBJ1-1; possible D gene TRBD1, 6 bases. V lost 2 bases to trimming and J lost 7 bases, with 11 bases between them. This CDR3 comprises 12 residues. CDR1 and CDR2 from the germline V gene are DFQATT and SNEGSKA (reference sequence). In DNA form, the CDR3 reads TGCAGTGCTAGACCTAGACAGGTTGAAGCTTTCTTT. This sequence encodes CSARPRQVEAFF.

This clonotype was seen ten or more times. The chain couples TRBV29-1 to TRBJ2-7; 11 bases align to TRBD1. Germline values: CDR1 SQVTM, CDR2 ANQGSEA. Trimming took 7 bases from V and 6 from J; bases not matched to a gene: 8. CDR3 length: 13 amino acids. In DNA, the CDR3 is TGCAGCGCCCGTGGACAGGGGGCCGGCGAGCAGTACTTC. Residues: CSARGQGAGEQYF.

This clonotype was counted many times. V and J are TRBV19 and TRBJ2-2; perhaps D is TRBD1 or TRBD2 (6 bases each). V shed 2 bases and J shed 4 bases, with 8 bases lying between them. This CDR3 is 14 amino acids long. The germline gives CDR1 LNHDA, CDR2 SQIVND (reference sequence). CDR3 bases: TGTGCCAGTAGTATAAAGGGGGGCACCGGGGAGCTGTTTTTT. It codes for CASSIKGGTGELFF.

This clonotype occurred many times. The gene calls are TRBV18 and TRBJ2-1; the match to TRBD1 covers 10 bases. V lost 2 bases, J lost 0 bases, and 7 bases stayed unmatched. Looked up from germline, CDR1 is KGHSH and CDR2 is LQKENI. The CDR3 sequence is 18 residues long. The CDR3 nucleotides are TGTGCCAGCTCACCAGGGACAGGGGTTGCTAGCTCCTACAATGAGCAGTTCTTC. Protein sequence: CASSPGTGVASSYNEQFF.

The sample holds many counts of this clonotype. J is TRBJ2-1 and V is TRBV11-2, with TRBD1 matching over 8 bases. Unmatched junction bases numbered 3, after V lost 1 base and J lost 4 bases. The germline gives CDR1 SGHAT, CDR2 FQNNGV. There are 15 residues in the CDR3. The CDR3 loop reads CASSLGGQAYNEQFF. CDR3 nucleotides: TGTGCCAGCAGCTTAGGGGGACAGGCATACAATGAGCAGTTCTTC. The full variable domain, completed using reference TRBV11-2 and TRBJ2-1, is EAGVAQSPRYKIIEKRQSVAFWCNPISGHATLYWYQQILGQGPKLLIQFQNNGVVDDSQLPKDRFSAERLKGVDSTLKIQPAKLEDSAVYLCASSLGGQAYNEQFFGPGTRLTVL.

This clonotype appeared many times. This chain connects TRBV5-6 to TRBJ1-3; D gene ambiguous. The germline V gene encodes CDR1 SGHDT and CDR2 YYEEEE. With 3 bases removed from V and 8 bases from J, the gap between germline ends came to 18 bases. The CDR3 sequence is 15 residues long. The DNA of the CDR3 is TGTGCCAGCAGCTCGGTGACTCTAGTGCAAGACACCATATATTTT. Translation gives CASSSVTLVQDTIYF.

This clonotype was seen many times. This chain links TRBV4-3 with TRBJ1-1, with D possibly matching TRBD1 (5 bases). This CDR3 is 14 amino acids long. Per germline, CDR1 LGHNA and CDR2 YSLEER. V was shortened by 0 bases and J by 10 bases, with 15 bases between the two germline ends. DNA for the CDR3: TGCGCCAGCAGCCAAGATAGGGGCAGGGCTCGAGCTTTCTTT. This translates into CASSQDRGRARAFF.

There are many counts of this clonotype. This chain joins TRBV7-2 and TRBJ2-5; no clear D. CDR3 length: 14 amino acids. The germline CDR1 and CDR2 sequences are SGHTA and FQGNSA. Trimming pared 2 bases from V and 2 bases from J, leaving 9 bases between. The CDR3, as DNA: TGTGCCAGCAGCTTAAGCGTAAAACAAGAGACCCAGTACTTC. Amino acids: CASSLSVKQETQYF.

This clonotype was picked up many times. V is TRBV7-2 and J is TRBJ2-5; D not resolved. Trimming stripped 1 base from V and 1 base from J, with 1 base between. CDR3 length equals 12 residues. Looked up from germline, CDR1 is SGHTA and CDR2 is FQGNSA. Here the CDR3 DNA reads TGTGCCAGCAGCTTAGGCCAAGAGACCCAGTACTTC. Protein sequence: CASSLGQETQYF.

In this sample, this clonotype turned up many times. The chain combines TRBV6-2 or TRBV6-3 with TRBJ2-7; a possible D gene is TRBD1 (6 bases). The V and J ends lost 4 bases and 11 bases respectively, with 12 bases between them. CDR3 length: 11 amino acids. Per germline, CDR1 MNHEY and CDR2 SVGEGT. The CDR3 DNA is TGTGCCAGCAGTTCGCACAGGGATAAGTACTTC. It yields the protein CASSSHRDKYF.

This clonotype was counted many times. This chain links TRBV5-1 with TRBJ1-1; D possibly corresponds to TRBD1 (6 bases). The CDR3 has 13 amino acids. From germline, CDR1 is SGHRS and CDR2 YFSETQ. V was cut by 2 bases and J by 5 bases, with 10 bases left in between. For the CDR3, the DNA is TGCGCCAGCAGCTTAACCAGGGGAACTGAAGCTTTCTTT. Protein product: CASSLTRGTEAFF.

In regard to this clonotype: A read error likely explains this, since a far larger clone differs by one base. The chain has TRBV6-9 and TRBJ2-3, with D perhaps matching TRBD1 or TRBD2 (5 bases each). Germline loops: CDR1 MNHGY, CDR2 SVAAGI. The V end lost 4 bases, the J end lost 7 bases, and 12 bases lay between the germline ends. CDR3 length: 13 residues. Written as DNA, the CDR3 is TGTGCCAGCAGTTGGGACGGAACATATACGCAGTATTTT. It specifies CASSWDGTYTQYF.

This sequence joins TRBV20-1 and TRBJ1-2; TRBD1 might be the D (5 bases). The CDR3 is 17 amino acids. Germline CDR1 DFQATT, CDR2 SNEGSKA (reference sequence). This CDR3 is CSARSPSGSGGYYGYTF. CDR3 sequence (DNA): TGCAGCGCCAGATCCCCTTCGGGAAGCGGGGGGTACTATGGCTACACCTTC.

Notes on this clonotype: One end of the junction does not line up with germline, which may come from a read error. The rearrangement uses TRBV5-1 and TRBJ1-3; 8 nucleotides agree with TRBD1. CDR1 SGHRS and CDR2 YFSETQ come from the germline V gene. This CDR3 has 14 amino acids. CDR3 in DNA: TGCGTCAGCAGCCAGGGGGCCGAGGGGAACACCATATATTTT. It specifies CVSSQGAEGNTIYF.

This clonotype was seen once. This CDR3 reads CSARGAGTESHNKQFF. Written as DNA, the CDR3 is TGCAGTGCTAGGGGTGCTGGGACAGAATCCCATAATAAGCAGTTCTTC. The J gene is TRBJ2-1, the V gene TRBV20-1, with 7 bases aligning to TRBD1. Per the germline V gene, CDR1 is DFQATT and CDR2 is SNEGSKA (reference sequence). The CDR3 sequence is 16 residues long. The trim removed 3 bases at V and 11 bases at J, leaving 19 bases unmatched.

This clonotype was recorded many times. V is TRBV7-3 and J is TRBJ2-7, with a weak D call TRBD1 (5 bases). V lost 1 base to trimming and J lost 2 bases, with 12 bases between them. Germline assignment: CDR1 SGHTA and CDR2 FQGTGA. This CDR3 comprises 15 residues. CDR3 sequence: CASSLMTVKPYEQYF. The CDR3 bases are TGTGCCAGCAGCTTAATGACAGTCAAGCCCTACGAGCAGTACTTC.

V usage is TRBV6-2 or TRBV6-3 and J usage is TRBJ1-2, with D unclear. Per germline, CDR1 MNHEY and CDR2 SVGEGT. The CDR3 has 13 amino acids. V lost 5 bases and J lost 5, with 12 bases in between. The CDR3 protein is CASSESLLYGYTF. Written as DNA, the CDR3 is TGTGCCAGCAGTGAGAGCCTACTTTATGGCTACACCTTC.